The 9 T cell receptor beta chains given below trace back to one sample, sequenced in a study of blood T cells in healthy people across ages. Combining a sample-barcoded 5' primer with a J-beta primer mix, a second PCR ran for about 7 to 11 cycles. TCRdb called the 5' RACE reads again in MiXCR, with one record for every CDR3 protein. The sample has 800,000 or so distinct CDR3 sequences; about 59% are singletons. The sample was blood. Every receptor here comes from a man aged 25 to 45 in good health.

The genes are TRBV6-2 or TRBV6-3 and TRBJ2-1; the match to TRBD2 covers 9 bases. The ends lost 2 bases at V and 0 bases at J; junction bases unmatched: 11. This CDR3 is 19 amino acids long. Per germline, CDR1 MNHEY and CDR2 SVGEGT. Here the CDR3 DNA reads TGTGCCAGCAGTTACAACACAGCGGGGGGCTTCTTCTCCTACAATGAGCAGTTCTTC. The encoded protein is CASSYNTAGGFFSYNEQFF.

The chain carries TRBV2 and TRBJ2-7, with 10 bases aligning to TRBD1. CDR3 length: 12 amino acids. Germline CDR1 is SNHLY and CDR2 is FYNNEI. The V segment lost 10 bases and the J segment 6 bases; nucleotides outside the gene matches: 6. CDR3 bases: TGTGCCAACCGGGACAGGGGAAGCGAGCAGTACTTC. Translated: CANRDRGSEQYF.

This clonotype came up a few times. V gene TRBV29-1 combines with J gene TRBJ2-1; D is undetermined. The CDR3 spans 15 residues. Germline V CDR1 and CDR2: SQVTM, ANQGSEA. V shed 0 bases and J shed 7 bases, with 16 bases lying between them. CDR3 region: CSVEEGYLSPNEQFF. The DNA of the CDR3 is TGCAGCGTTGAAGAAGGGTATCTGTCTCCTAATGAGCAGTTCTTC.

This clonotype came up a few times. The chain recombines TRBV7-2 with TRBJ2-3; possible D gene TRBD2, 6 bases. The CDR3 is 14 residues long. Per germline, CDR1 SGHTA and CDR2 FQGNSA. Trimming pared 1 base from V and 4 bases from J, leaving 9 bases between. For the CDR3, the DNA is TGTGCCAGCAGCTTAGAGAGACTAGCAGATACGCAGTATTTT. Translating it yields CASSLERLADTQYF. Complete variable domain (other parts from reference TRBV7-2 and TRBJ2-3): GAGVSQSPSNKVTEKGKDVELRCDPISGHTALYWYRQSLGQGLEFLIYFQGNSAPDKSGLPSDRFSAERTGGSVSTLTIQRTQQEDSAVYLCASSLERLADTQYFGPGTRLTVL.

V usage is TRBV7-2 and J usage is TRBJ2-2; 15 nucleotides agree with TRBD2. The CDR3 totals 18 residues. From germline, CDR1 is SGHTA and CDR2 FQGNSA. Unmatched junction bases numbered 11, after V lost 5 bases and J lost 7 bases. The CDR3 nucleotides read TGTGCCAGCAGCCTGAGAGGGACTAGCGGGGGGAGAGACGGGGAGCTGTTTTTT. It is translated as CASSLRGTSGGRDGELFF.

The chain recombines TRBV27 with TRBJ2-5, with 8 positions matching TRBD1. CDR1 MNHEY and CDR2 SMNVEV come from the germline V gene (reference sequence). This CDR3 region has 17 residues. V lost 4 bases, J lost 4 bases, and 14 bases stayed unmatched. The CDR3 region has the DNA TGTGCCAGCAGTTCCGCCCAAGGACAGGGATCGTTAGAGACCCAGTACTTC. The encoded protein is CASSSAQGQGSLETQYF.

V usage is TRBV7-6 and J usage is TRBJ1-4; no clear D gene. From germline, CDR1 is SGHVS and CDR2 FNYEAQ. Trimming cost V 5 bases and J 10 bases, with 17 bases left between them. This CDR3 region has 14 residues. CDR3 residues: CASSPYQQSAKLFF. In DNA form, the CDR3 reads TGTGCCAGCAGCCCCTACCAACAAAGTGCAAAACTGTTTTTT.

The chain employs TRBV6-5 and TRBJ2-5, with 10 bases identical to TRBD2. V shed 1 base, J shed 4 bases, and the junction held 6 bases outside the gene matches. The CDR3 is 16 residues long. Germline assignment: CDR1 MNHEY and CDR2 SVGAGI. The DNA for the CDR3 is TGTGCCAGCAGTTACTTCATAGCGGGGGGCAGAGAGACCCAGTACTTC. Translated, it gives CASSYFIAGGRETQYF.

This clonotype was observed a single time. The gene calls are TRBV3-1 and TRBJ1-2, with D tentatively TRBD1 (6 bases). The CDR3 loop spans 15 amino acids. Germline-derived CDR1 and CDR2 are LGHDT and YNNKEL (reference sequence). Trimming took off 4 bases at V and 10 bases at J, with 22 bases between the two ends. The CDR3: CASSLGGTIGSVYTF. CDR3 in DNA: TGTGCCAGCAGCCTAGGGGGGACAATAGGTAGTGTCTACACCTTC.